Sequencing of this T cell receptor beta chain was carried out in a study of blood T cell repertoires in COVID-19. Study at large: Some COVID-19 samples were acute and others convalescent; all came from the United States, Italy and Spain. The analysed material was cDNA or gDNA that came from T cells, B-cell-depleted T cells, or PBMCs.

Per the original methods: Estimates of nucleated cell counts were drawn from the amplification of reference gene primers. Only in-frame clones appear in the TCRdb table, and some are missing; sequencing was by immunoSEQ multiplex PCR. V and J calls plus clone size are reproduced from that table; the DNA served to infer D and trimming. The repertoire consists of 300,000 to 400,000 clones, with around 89% occurring once and the leading ten covering 3%. Enrolment of Seattle patients took place during active infection, and they were followed longitudinally. The receptor's source is a woman aged 25 to 39 with COVID-19, enrolled during active disease. Material: peripheral blood.

CDR3 bases: TGTGCCAGCAGTTATCAACTAAATGAAAAACTGTTTTTT. Translating gives CASSYQLNEKLFF. V is TRBV28 and J is TRBJ1-4, with unresolved D. The CDR3 covers 13 residues. The V gene lost 4 bases and the J gene lost 5 bases, with 8 bases spanning the gap. Looked up from germline, CDR1 is MDHEN and CDR2 is SYDVKM.